This T cell receptor (beta chain) was recovered during a study of CD8+ T cells in alopecia areata. Study background: Patients received oral tofacitinib, 5 to 10 mg twice daily, for moderate-to-severe alopecia areata.

Study-level points and caveats: Tissue-resident alphabeta T cells belonging to normal skin likewise get sequenced within scalp specimens.

V was pared by 5 bases and J by 2 bases, with 3 bases of the junction left unmatched. The CDR3 spans 13 residues. In germline, CDR1 is GTSNPN, CDR2 SVGIG (reference sequence). As regards this clone: Its antigen remains unknown. The sample contains more than one DNA sequence encoding this CDR3.

It was cDNA, reverse transcribed from extracted RNA, that served as the sequencing template. Data came from immunoSEQ multiplex PCR; TCRdb stores just in-frame clones and leaves some out. The table has roughly 200,000 clones, over 55% seen once. This sequence originates from a human donor with alopecia areata. The chain recombines TRBV30 with TRBJ1-5; 7 bases are a match to TRBD1. The source material was CD4+ T cells sorted from blood, sampled at week 0. The CDR3 is CAWSGTGNQPQHF. The CDR3 nucleotides read TGTGCCTGGTCCGGGACAGGCAATCAGCCCCAGCATTTT.